This record concerns one TCR beta chain sequence. The germline gives CDR1 SGHDN, CDR2 FVKESK. CDR3 length: 15 amino acids. V dropped 0 bases and J dropped 4 bases, with 12 bases sitting between them. This sample was included in a study of CD8 T cells in Susac syndrome. An input of 0.5 to 1 ug of RNA was subjected to reverse transcription using random hexamers. TCRdb analysed the immunoSEQ multiplex PCR reads with MiXCR anew, one entry per CDR3 protein. The sample contains about 110,000 distinct CDR3 sequences, approximately 94% of which appear only once. The chain uses TRBV14 and TRBJ1-1; D might be TRBD1 (5 bases). The specimen sequenced was CD8+ T cells from PBMCs. This TCR was recovered from a human donor with Susac syndrome. CDR3 region: CASSQDAGLSTEAFF. In DNA, the CDR3 is TGTGCCAGCAGCCAAGATGCAGGGTTGAGCACTGAAGCTTTCTTT.